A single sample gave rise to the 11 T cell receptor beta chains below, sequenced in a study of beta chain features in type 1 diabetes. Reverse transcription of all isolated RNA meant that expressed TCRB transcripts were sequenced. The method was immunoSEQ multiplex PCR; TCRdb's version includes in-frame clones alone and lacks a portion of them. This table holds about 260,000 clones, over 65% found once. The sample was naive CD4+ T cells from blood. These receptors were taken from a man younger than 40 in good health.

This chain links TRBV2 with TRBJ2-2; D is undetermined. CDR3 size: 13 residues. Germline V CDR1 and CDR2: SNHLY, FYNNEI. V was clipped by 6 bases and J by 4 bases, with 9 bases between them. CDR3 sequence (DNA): TGTGCCAGCAGAGTAGAAGGCACCGGGGAGCTGTTTTTT. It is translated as CASRVEGTGELFF.

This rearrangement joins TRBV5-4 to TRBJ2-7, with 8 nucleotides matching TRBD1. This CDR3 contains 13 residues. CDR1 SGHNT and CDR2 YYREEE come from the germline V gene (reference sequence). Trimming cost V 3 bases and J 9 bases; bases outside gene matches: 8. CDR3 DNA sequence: TGTGCCAGCAGCTCCCTGGACAGGGCCGCGCAGTACTTC. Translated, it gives CASSSLDRAAQYF.

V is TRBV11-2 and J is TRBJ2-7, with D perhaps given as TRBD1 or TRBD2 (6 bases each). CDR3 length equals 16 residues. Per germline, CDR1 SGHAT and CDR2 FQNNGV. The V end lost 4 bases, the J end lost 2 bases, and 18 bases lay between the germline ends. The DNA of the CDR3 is TGTGCCAGCAGCTCAGTCATACGGGGGCGAACCTACGAGCAGTACTTC. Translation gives CASSSVIRGRTYEQYF. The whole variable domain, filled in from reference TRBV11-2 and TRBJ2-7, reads EAGVAQSPRYKIIEKRQSVAFWCNPISGHATLYWYQQILGQGPKLLIQFQNNGVVDDSQLPKDRFSAERLKGVDSTLKIQPAKLEDSAVYLCASSSVIRGRTYEQYFGPGTRLTVT.

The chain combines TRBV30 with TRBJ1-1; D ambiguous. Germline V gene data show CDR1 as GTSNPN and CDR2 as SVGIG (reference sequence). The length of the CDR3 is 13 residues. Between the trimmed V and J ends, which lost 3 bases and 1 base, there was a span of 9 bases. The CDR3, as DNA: TGTGCCTGGAGGCTTTCAGGGAACACTGAAGCTTTCTTT. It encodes CAWRLSGNTEAFF.

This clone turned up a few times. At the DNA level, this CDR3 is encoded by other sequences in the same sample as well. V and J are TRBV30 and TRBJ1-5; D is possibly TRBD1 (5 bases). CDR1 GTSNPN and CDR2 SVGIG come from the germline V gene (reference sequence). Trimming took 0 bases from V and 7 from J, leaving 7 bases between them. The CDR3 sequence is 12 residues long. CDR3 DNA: TGTGCCTGGAGTGTAGGGGAACAGCCCCAGCATTTT. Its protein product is CAWSVGEQPQHF.

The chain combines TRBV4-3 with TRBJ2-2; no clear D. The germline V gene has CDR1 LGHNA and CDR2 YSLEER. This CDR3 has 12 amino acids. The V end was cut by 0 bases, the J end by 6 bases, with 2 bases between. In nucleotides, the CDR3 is TGCGCCAGCAGCCAAGACCCCGGGGAGCTGTTTTTT. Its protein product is CASSQDPGELFF.

The CDR3 DNA reads TGTGCCAGCAGCGGACTAGCGGGGGCCTCAGATACGCAGTATTTT. This translates into CASSGLAGASDTQYF. The chain couples TRBV9 to TRBJ2-3; 12 bases line up with TRBD2. V shed 3 bases and J 4 bases; nucleotides not matched to a gene: 3. This CDR3 comprises 15 residues. Germline CDR1 reads SGDLS; CDR2 reads YYNGEE.

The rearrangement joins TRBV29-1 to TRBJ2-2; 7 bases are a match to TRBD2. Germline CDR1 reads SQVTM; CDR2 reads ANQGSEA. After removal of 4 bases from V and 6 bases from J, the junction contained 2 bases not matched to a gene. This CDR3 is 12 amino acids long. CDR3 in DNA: TGCAGCGTTGGGGAGGGGTCCGGGGAGCTGTTTTTT. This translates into CSVGEGSGELFF.

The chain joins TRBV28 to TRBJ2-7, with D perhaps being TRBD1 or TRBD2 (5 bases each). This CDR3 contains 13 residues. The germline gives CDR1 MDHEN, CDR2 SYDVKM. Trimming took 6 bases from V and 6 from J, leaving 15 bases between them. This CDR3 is CASSLGTWTEQYF. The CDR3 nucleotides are TGTGCCAGCAGCCTCGGGACCTGGACCGAGCAGTACTTC.

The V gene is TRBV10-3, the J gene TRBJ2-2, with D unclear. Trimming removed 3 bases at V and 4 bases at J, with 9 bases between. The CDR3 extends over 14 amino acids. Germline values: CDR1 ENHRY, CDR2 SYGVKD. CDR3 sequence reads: CAISDWSSTGELFF. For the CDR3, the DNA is TGTGCCATCAGTGATTGGAGTAGCACCGGGGAGCTGTTTTTT.

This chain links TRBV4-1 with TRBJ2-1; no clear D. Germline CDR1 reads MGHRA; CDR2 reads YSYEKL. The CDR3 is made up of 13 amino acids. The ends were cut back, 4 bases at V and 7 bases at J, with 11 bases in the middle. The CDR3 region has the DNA TGCGCCAGCAGCCCCCTCGGGCTAAATGAGCAGTTCTTC. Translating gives CASSPLGLNEQFF.